A single sample gave rise to the 25 T cell receptor beta chains below, sequenced in a study of cytotoxic CD8 clonotypes in ibrutinib-treated CLL. The protocol was immunoSEQ multiplex PCR, while the TCRdb copy is restricted to in-frame clones and leaves out a portion. The table has about 50,000 clones, about 57% seen once. The sample was PBMCs, taken after 24 months of ibrutinib treatment. These receptors were collected from a human donor with chronic lymphocytic leukemia.

This clone was observed a handful of times. The gene calls are TRBV5-6 and TRBJ1-1, with D possibly being TRBD1 (6 bases). The CDR3 extends over 13 amino acids. Germline CDR1 SGHDT, CDR2 YYEEEE. Trimming removed 4 bases from V and 10 bases from J, with 17 bases in between. The CDR3 here is CASSPGGLGLAFF. As DNA, the CDR3 is TGTGCCAGCAGCCCGGGGGGGCTTGGGTTAGCTTTCTTT.

V and J are TRBV19 and TRBJ1-2; D is possibly TRBD1 (5 bases). The CDR3 is 12 residues long. Trimming removed 4 bases at V and 8 bases at J, with 11 bases between. Germline CDR1 LNHDA, CDR2 SQIVND (reference sequence). The CDR3 bases are TGTGCCAGTAGTAAGAGAGCAGGGGGCTACACCTTC. It encodes CASSKRAGGYTF.

The rearrangement joins TRBV18 to TRBJ2-1, with D perhaps matching TRBD1 or TRBD2 (7 bases each). The CDR3 is 15 amino acids. Germline lookup yields CDR1 KGHSH and CDR2 LQKENI. V was clipped by 4 bases and J by 7 bases, with 17 bases between them. CDR3 sequence: CASSRTGGRGNEQFF. CDR3 bases: TGTGCCAGCTCACGGACGGGAGGCAGGGGGAATGAGCAGTTCTTC.

This clone was counted between two and nine times. The junction and the germline gene differ at one end; a read error may be behind it. Other nucleotide sequences in the sample specify the same CDR3. The V call is TRBV7-7, the J call TRBJ2-5; D ambiguous. The CDR3 totals 14 residues. Germline assignment: CDR1 SSHAT and CDR2 FNYEAQ (reference sequence). As DNA, the CDR3 is TGTGCTAGCAGCCCCCTTACGGGCCAAGAGACCCAGTACTTC. The encoded protein is CASSPLTGQETQYF.

This clone has more than one count but fewer than ten. The chain uses TRBV5-5 and TRBJ2-1, with D tentatively TRBD2 (6 bases). V lost 4 bases to trimming and J lost 10 bases, with 21 bases between them. CDR3 length equals 15 residues. The germline gives CDR1 SGHKS, CDR2 YYEKEE (reference sequence). CDR3 residues: CASSQTRMGKGEQFF. The CDR3 nucleotides are TGTGCCAGCAGCCAGACTAGGATGGGGAAAGGGGAGCAGTTCTTC.

The gene calls are TRBV5-1 and TRBJ2-5; 9 nucleotides align to TRBD2. The CDR3 length is 16 residues. Looked up from germline, CDR1 is SGHRS and CDR2 is YFSETQ. V was pared by 0 bases and J by 2 bases, with 5 bases of the junction left unmatched. The CDR3 loop reads CASSLAPSGVQETQYF. CDR3 bases: TGCGCCAGCAGCTTGGCTCCTAGCGGGGTACAAGAGACCCAGTACTTC.

The genes are TRBV11-2 and TRBJ2-5, with a weak D call TRBD2 (7 bases). Germline CDR1 and CDR2: SGHAT and FQNNGV. CDR3 length equals 16 residues. Trimming took 0 bases from V and 5 from J, leaving 16 bases between them. CDR3 bases: TGTGCCAGCAGCTTAGATGGGGGGGCACGTAGGGAGACCCAGTACTTC. Translating gives CASSLDGGARRETQYF.

V gene TRBV7-8 combines with J gene TRBJ2-1; D remains ambiguous. V lost 2 bases to trimming and J lost 10 bases, with 6 bases between them. CDR1 and CDR2 (germline): SGHVS, FQNEAQ. The CDR3 totals 11 residues. CDR3 sequence (DNA): TGTGCCAGCAGCTTACAAACAGAGCAGTTCTTC. This codes for CASSLQTEQFF.

This clone showed up just once. The chain joins TRBV29-1 to TRBJ2-6; 7 nucleotides align to TRBD1. The V segment lost 2 bases and the J segment 2 bases; nucleotides outside the gene matches: 3. The germline V gene has CDR1 SQVTM and CDR2 ANQGSEA. The CDR3 sequence is 15 residues long. CDR3 loop: CSVELGGPGANVLTF. The CDR3 DNA follows: TGCAGCGTTGAATTAGGGGGCCCTGGGGCCAACGTCCTGACTTTC.

This chain uses TRBV12-5 with TRBJ1-1; no firm D call. The germline gives CDR1 LGHNT, CDR2 FRNRAP. Trimming left V 5 bases short and J 0 bases short, with 13 bases between. This CDR3 contains 15 residues. CDR3 nucleotides: TGTGCTAGTGGTCCGAACCTAGCGGTGAACACTGAAGCTTTCTTT. Amino acid sequence: CASGPNLAVNTEAFF.

This clone turned up a few times. The chain carries TRBV6-6 and TRBJ2-5; the match to TRBD2 covers 8 bases. The CDR3 is made up of 15 amino acids. J lost 5 bases, V lost 7 bases, and 12 bases had no gene match. In germline, CDR1 is MNHNY, CDR2 SVGAGI (reference sequence). This CDR3 reads CASTPGAGGWETQYF. CDR3 DNA: TGTGCCAGCACCCCGGGCGCGGGAGGTTGGGAGACCCAGTACTTC.

This clone was observed a handful of times. J is TRBJ2-7 and V is TRBV15; the match to TRBD1 covers 7 bases. Germline V gene lookup returns CDR1 LNHNV and CDR2 YYDKDF (reference sequence). Germline trimming cut 0 bases from V and 1 base from J; bases unmatched to any gene: 3. This CDR3 has 15 residues. CDR3 DNA: TGTGCCACCAGCAGAGAACAGGGGTTTTCCTACGAGCAGTACTTC. Amino acids: CATSREQGFSYEQYF.

In DNA form, the CDR3 reads TGTGCCAGCTCACCTATAGGAAGCGGGGGGCCTAGCACAGATACGCAGTATTTT. Residues: CASSPIGSGGPSTDTQYF. V is TRBV18 and J is TRBJ2-3; 9 bases map to TRBD2. CDR1 and CDR2 from the germline V gene are KGHSH and LQKENI. The V and J ends lost 3 bases and 0 bases, in that order; junction bases with no gene match: 10. The CDR3 loop spans 18 amino acids.

Turning to this clone: This sample includes further DNA sequences coding for the same CDR3. The gene calls are TRBV4-1 and TRBJ1-1; D may be TRBD1 (6 bases). CDR3 size: 15 residues. Germline V gene lookup returns CDR1 MGHRA and CDR2 YSYEKL. V was trimmed by 3 bases and J by 0 bases, leaving 11 bases between them. Here the CDR3 reads CASSQGDRLNTEAFF. CDR3 bases: TGCGCCAGCAGCCAGGGCGACAGGCTGAACACTGAAGCTTTCTTT.

This clone was seen more than once but under ten times. The rearrangement uses TRBV27 and TRBJ1-5; perhaps TRBD1 as D (5 bases). V gave up 8 bases and J gave up 4 bases, with 18 bases separating them. Looked up from germline, CDR1 is MNHEY and CDR2 is SMNVEV (reference sequence). The CDR3 contains 15 residues. For the CDR3, the DNA is TGTGCCAGCGGACCCGTGTGGGGGAGGAATCAGCCCCAGCATTTT. Translated, it gives CASGPVWGRNQPQHF.

In DNA, the CDR3 is TGTGCCAGCAGCGTAATATCGCGGTCGGAGACCCAGTACTTC. Protein sequence: CASSVISRSETQYF. The rearrangement joins TRBV9 to TRBJ2-5; D uncertain. The CDR3 consists of 14 residues. Between the trimmed V and J ends, which lost 1 base and 5 bases, there was a span of 12 bases. Germline V gene lookup returns CDR1 SGDLS and CDR2 YYNGEE.

The rearrangement uses TRBV19 and TRBJ1-5; D ambiguous. The CDR3 is 11 residues long. The V end lost 8 bases, the J end lost 7 bases, and 9 bases lay between the germline ends. Germline V gives CDR1 LNHDA, CDR2 SQIVND (reference sequence). The CDR3 nucleotides read TGTGCCAGTTCACACGGACAGCCCCAGCATTTT. It encodes CASSHGQPQHF.

The rearrangement joins TRBV25-1 to TRBJ1-3; D gene unclear. The V gene's germline CDR1 is MGHDK and CDR2 SYGVNS. The CDR3 is 13 amino acids. The germline V and J ends were trimmed by 7 bases and 0 bases, with 7 bases remaining between them. The CDR3 here is CASTTASGNTIYF. The CDR3 nucleotides read TGTGCCAGCACCACTGCCTCTGGAAACACCATATATTTT.

This chain joins TRBV5-1 and TRBJ2-1; perhaps TRBD1 as D (5 bases). V lost 0 bases and J 7 bases, leaving 11 bases between the germline ends. Germline V gives CDR1 SGHRS, CDR2 YFSETQ. The CDR3 consists of 14 residues. The DNA of the CDR3 is TGCGCCAGCAGCTTGGAGGGGTATAGGAATGAGCAGTTCTTC. Residues: CASSLEGYRNEQFF.

The V call is TRBV28, the J call TRBJ2-1; D gene ambiguous. In germline, CDR1 is MDHEN, CDR2 SYDVKM. Trimming shortened V by 4 bases and J by 4 bases, and 8 bases separated the two germline ends. CDR3 length equals 13 residues. CDR3 bases: TGTGCCAGCAGTTCCTCGGGTTACAATGAGCAGTTCTTC. This codes for CASSSSGYNEQFF.

The chain employs TRBV10-3 and TRBJ2-5, with D perhaps assigned TRBD1 or TRBD2 (5 bases each). CDR1 and CDR2 (germline): ENHRY, SYGVKD. V shed 4 bases and J shed 0 bases, with 9 bases lying between them. This CDR3 has 14 amino acids. CDR3 in DNA: TGTGCCATCAGTGGGGACGGCAACCAAGAGACCCAGTACTTC. This sequence encodes CAISGDGNQETQYF.

The chain combines TRBV7-8 with TRBJ2-3; TRBD2 matches 9 bases. This CDR3 has 16 amino acids. Germline trimming cut 5 bases from V and 1 base from J; bases unmatched to any gene: 7. Per germline, CDR1 SGHVS and CDR2 FQNEAQ. The CDR3: CASSLPGLARTDTQYF. DNA of the CDR3: TGTGCCAGCAGCCTACCGGGACTAGCCCGCACAGATACGCAGTATTTT.

With respect to this clone: An end of the junction does not agree with germline; a read error may underlie this. The rearrangement uses TRBV5-1 and TRBJ2-7; 7 nucleotides line up with TRBD1. This CDR3 region has 17 residues. Germline lookup yields CDR1 SGHRS and CDR2 YFSETQ. CDR3 residues: CASSLVVSTGPSHEQYF. In DNA form, the CDR3 reads TGCGCCAGCAGCTTGGTAGTTTCGACAGGGCCCTCCCACGAGCAGTACTTC.

V usage is TRBV27 and J usage is TRBJ1-4, with D tentatively TRBD1 (6 bases). The CDR3 consists of 13 residues. Germline CDR1 MNHEY, CDR2 SMNVEV (reference sequence). The germline V and J ends were trimmed by 10 bases and 7 bases, with 16 bases remaining between them. DNA for the CDR3: TGTGCCACCGGCCGGGACATACGTGAAAAACTGTTTTTT. Its translation is CATGRDIREKLFF.

The chain combines TRBV27 with TRBJ1-1; D is possibly TRBD1 (5 bases). Germline lookup yields CDR1 MNHEY and CDR2 SMNVEV (reference sequence). This CDR3 spans 12 amino acids. V lost 2 bases to trimming and J lost 11 bases, with 12 bases between them. CDR3: CASSLRGRDAFF. CDR3 nucleotides: TGTGCCAGCAGTTTACGAGGGAGGGACGCTTTCTTT.